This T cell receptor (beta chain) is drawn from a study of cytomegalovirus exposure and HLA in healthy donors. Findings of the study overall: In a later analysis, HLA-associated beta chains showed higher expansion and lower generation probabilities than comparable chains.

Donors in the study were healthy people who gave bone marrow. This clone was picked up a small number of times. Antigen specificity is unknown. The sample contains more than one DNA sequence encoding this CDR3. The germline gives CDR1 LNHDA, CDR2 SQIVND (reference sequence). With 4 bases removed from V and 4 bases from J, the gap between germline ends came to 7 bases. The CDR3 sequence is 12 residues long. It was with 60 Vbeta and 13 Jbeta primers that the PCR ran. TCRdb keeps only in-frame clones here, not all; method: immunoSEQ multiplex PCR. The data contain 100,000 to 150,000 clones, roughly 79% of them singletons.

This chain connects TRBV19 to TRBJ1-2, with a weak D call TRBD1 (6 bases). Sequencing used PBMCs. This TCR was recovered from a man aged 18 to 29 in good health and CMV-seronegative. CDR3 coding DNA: TGTGCCAGTAGTAACAGGGCCTATGGCTACACCTTC. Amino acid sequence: CASSNRAYGYTF.